These T cell receptor beta chains were read from a single sample in a study of cytotoxic CD8 clonotypes in ibrutinib-treated CLL. Some clones are missing from TCRdb's copy, which holds only in-frame ones; the method was immunoSEQ multiplex PCR. The sample carries over 250,000 clones, around 76% recorded once. This sample comprised PBMCs, obtained at disease progression, from a patient treated with ibrutinib. These receptors came from a human donor with chronic lymphocytic leukemia. CDR3s include the opening cysteine and the closing phenylalanine or tryptophan. A D gene is named only where the DNA matches it firmly. Not every row has a clone size; where given, it reads once, few, many or a size class.

V	J	D	size	CDR3	DNA
TRBV6-5	TRBJ1-1	TRBD1	few	CASSYLDRGMDAEAFF	TGTGCCAGCAGTTACTTGGACAGGGGGATGGATGCTGAAGCTTTCTTT
TRBV27	TRBJ1-6	.	.	CASSPSLPAVLRSPLHF	TGTGCCAGCAGCCCCAGCCTCCCCGCTGTCCTCCGGTCACCCCTCCACTTT
TRBV27	TRBJ2-3	TRBD2	.	CASSLFKRGGRSDTQYF	TGTGCCAGCAGTTTATTTAAGAGAGGCGGGAGATCAGATACGCAGTATTTT
TRBV18	TRBJ2-7	.	.	CASSPQRGPYEQYF	TGTGCCAGCTCACCACAACGGGGGCCCTACGAGCAGTACTTC
TRBV27	TRBJ2-7	TRBD2	.	CASSFGAGGTYEQYF	TGTGCCAGCAGTTTCGGAGCGGGAGGGACCTACGAGCAGTACTTC
TRBV15	TRBJ2-2	.	.	CATKRGQAFAGELFF	TGTGCCACCAAACGGGGACAAGCGTTTGCCGGGGAGCTGTTTTTT
TRBV5-5	TRBJ1-1	.	once	CASSRGQQRTEAFF	TGTGCCAGCAGCCGAGGACAGCAGAGGACTGAAGCTTTCTTT
TRBV28	TRBJ2-3	TRBD1	.	CASSLVQGSDTQYF	TGTGCCAGCAGTTTAGTACAGGGGTCAGATACGCAGTATTTT
TRBV11-1	TRBJ2-1	TRBD1	.	CASSSLDRGYNEQFF	TGTGCCAGCAGCTCCTTGGACAGGGGATACAATGAGCAGTTCTTC
TRBV7-8	TRBJ1-2	.	many	CASSVVGTGSYGYTF	TGTGCCAGCAGCGTCGTCGGCACAGGGTCCTATGGCTACACCTTC
TRBV27	TRBJ2-1	.	few	CASSLWVTAYNEQFF	TGTGCCAGCAGTTTATGGGTAACCGCTTACAATGAGCAGTTCTTC
TRBV10-3	TRBJ2-7	.	.	CAISDQGRAYEQYF	TGTGCCATCAGTGACCAGGGGCGTGCCTACGAGCAGTACTTC
TRBV15	TRBJ2-6	TRBD1	.	CATSRDGVDRVGAGANVLTF	TGTGCCACCAGCAGAGACGGGGTGGACAGGGTAGGGGCTGGGGCCAACGTCCTGACTTTC
TRBV7-3	TRBJ2-6	TRBD1	.	CASSLTGGAGANVLTF	TGTGCCAGCAGTCTAACAGGGGGCGCAGGGGCCAACGTCCTGACTTTC
TRBV7-8	TRBJ2-7	.	.	CASSPPRGATLYEQYF	TGTGCCAGCAGCCCACCCCGGGGGGCCACCCTTTACGAGCAGTACTTC
TRBV5-1	TRBJ2-7	.	.	CASTSYLGAYEQYF	TGCGCCAGCACGAGTTACCTCGGGGCCTACGAGCAGTACTTC
TRBV29-1	TRBJ1-1	.	once	CSVAGVVYTEAFF	TGCAGCGTTGCGGGGGTTGTATATACTGAAGCTTTCTTT